The 16 T cell receptor beta chains given below trace back to one sample, sequenced in a study of human T cells and chemical hapten exposure. TCRdb ran MiXCR on the RACE reads and lists one entry per CDR3 protein. This table holds about 52,000 distinct CDR3 sequences, 9.9% found once. Time point denoted: patch test 3, about 24 weeks after DPC sensitization. Treatment indicated: therapeutic diphenylcyclopropenone sensitization with weekly scalp DPC. Sequencing was performed on whole blood, taken in connection with sensitization to the hapten diphenylcyclopropenone (DPC). The receptors here all came from a woman in her forties with alopecia areata. Some clones in this sample may be carry-over from other donors' samples.

This clonotype was recorded at least ten times. This CDR3 is CASSPRHGEKLFF. The DNA of the CDR3 is TGTGCCAGCTCACCGCGGCATGGGGAAAAACTGTTTTTT. The chain uses TRBV18 and TRBJ1-4; the D is unclear. With 3 bases removed from V and 8 bases from J, the gap between germline ends came to 10 bases. This CDR3 has 13 amino acids. In germline, CDR1 is KGHSH, CDR2 LQKENI.

This clonotype was counted between two and nine times. This CDR3 reads CSVESAGQGGSYEQYF. CDR3 sequence (DNA): TGCAGCGTTGAAAGCGCCGGCCAAGGAGGCTCCTACGAGCAGTACTTC. This chain uses TRBV29-1 with TRBJ2-7; TRBD2 might be the D (5 bases). V lost 2 bases, J lost 0 bases, and 17 bases lay in between. The CDR3 is made up of 16 amino acids. The germline V gene encodes CDR1 SQVTM and CDR2 ANQGSEA.

This clonotype was counted many times. The chain is built from TRBV7-6 and TRBJ1-1; 9 nucleotides match TRBD1. Germline assignment: CDR1 SGHVS and CDR2 FNYEAQ. The CDR3 totals 16 residues. The trim removed 5 bases at V and 3 bases at J, leaving 10 bases unmatched. The CDR3 protein is CASSHTGGARDTEAFF. CDR3 sequence (DNA): TGTGCCAGCAGCCATACAGGGGGCGCCCGGGACACTGAAGCTTTCTTT.

The rearrangement joins TRBV4-3 to TRBJ2-5, with 7 nucleotides matching TRBD2. The CDR3 is 15 amino acids. Losses at the gene ends were 0 bases for V and 5 bases for J; bases not matched to a gene: 6. Germline V gene lookup returns CDR1 LGHNA and CDR2 YSLEER. The CDR3 sequence: CASSQEGGPTETQYF. CDR3 sequence (DNA): TGCGCCAGCAGCCAAGAGGGAGGGCCTACGGAGACCCAGTACTTC.

This clonotype was counted at least ten times. The gene calls are TRBV28 and TRBJ1-5, with D perhaps matching TRBD1 (5 bases). From germline, CDR1 is MDHEN and CDR2 SYDVKM. The CDR3 loop spans 15 amino acids. V was clipped by 1 base and J by 6 bases, with 13 bases between them. The CDR3 sequence: CASSLYQGSGQPQHF. The CDR3 DNA follows: TGTGCCAGCAGTTTATACCAGGGTTCGGGTCAGCCCCAGCATTTT.

Only a few counts were recorded for this clonotype. This chain links TRBV3-1 with TRBJ1-2; D gene ambiguous. V was clipped by 0 bases and J by 8 bases, with 7 bases between them. Germline V gene sequence: CDR1 LGHDT, CDR2 YNNKEL (reference sequence). The CDR3 runs 12 residues. The CDR3 region is CASSQEREGYTF. CDR3 bases: TGTGCCAGCAGCCAAGAGAGGGAGGGCTACACCTTC.

At least ten counts were recorded for this clonotype. The chain is built from TRBV28 and TRBJ2-7; 7 bases map to TRBD1. The trim removed 5 bases at V and 1 base at J, leaving 2 bases unmatched. The CDR3 spans 13 residues. Germline V gene sequence: CDR1 MDHEN, CDR2 SYDVKM. The CDR3 sequence: CASSGTASYEQYF. Here the CDR3 DNA reads TGTGCCAGCAGTGGGACAGCATCCTACGAGCAGTACTTC.

This clonotype was detected ten times or more. The chain joins TRBV7-9 to TRBJ2-5, with a tentative D call TRBD1 (6 bases). CDR3 length equals 15 residues. The germline V and J ends were trimmed by 3 bases and 5 bases, with 16 bases remaining between them. Looked up from germline, CDR1 is SEHNR and CDR2 is FQNEAQ (reference sequence). The CDR3 DNA follows: TGTGCCAGCAGCTTCCTCCGGACAGAGTACGAGACCCAGTACTTC. Residues: CASSFLRTEYETQYF.

The table lists this clonotype with a few counts. CDR3 region: CASSRDRVVTDTQYF. The CDR3 DNA follows: TGTGCCAGCAGCAGAGACAGGGTAGTCACAGATACGCAGTATTTT. The chain joins TRBV7-8 to TRBJ2-3, with TRBD1 matching 7 bases. Per germline, CDR1 SGHVS and CDR2 FQNEAQ. This CDR3 has 15 amino acids. With 5 bases clipped from V and 2 bases from J, the junction kept 7 bases outside the gene matches.

The chain recombines TRBV20-1 with TRBJ2-3, with D perhaps matching TRBD2 (5 bases). CDR3 length: 11 residues. Between the trimmed V and J ends, which lost 6 bases and 3 bases, there was a span of 7 bases. The germline V gene encodes CDR1 DFQATT and CDR2 SNEGSKA (reference sequence). CDR3 residues: CSAEGTDTQYF. CDR3 nucleotides: TGCAGTGCAGAGGGTACAGATACGCAGTATTTT.

This clonotype was counted a few times. This rearrangement joins TRBV12-3 or TRBV12-4 to TRBJ2-3; 10 bases are a match to TRBD2. V lost 8 bases and J lost 3; bases outside the gene matches: 8. The CDR3 contains 15 residues. CDR3 protein: CASSQSGGVTDTQYF. CDR3 coding DNA: TGTGCCAGCTCCCAAAGCGGGGGGGTTACAGATACGCAGTATTTT.

This clonotype has a count of ten or more. The rearrangement joins TRBV7-6 to TRBJ2-5; 13 bases match TRBD2. This CDR3 region has 15 residues. Looked up from germline, CDR1 is SGHVS and CDR2 is FNYEAQ. J gave up 10 bases and V 5 bases, and 10 bases lay outside the gene matches. DNA of the CDR3: TGTGCCAGCAGCCAACTAGCGGGGGGGCTGGCGTTCCAGTACTTC. Translation: CASSQLAGGLAFQYF.

The chain uses TRBV5-4 and TRBJ1-5, with a weak D call TRBD1 (5 bases). The V end was cut by 2 bases, the J end by 5 bases, with 11 bases between. Germline-derived CDR1 and CDR2 are SGHNT and YYREEE (reference sequence). CDR3 size: 14 residues. The CDR3 reads CASSFGGGDQPQHF. The CDR3 DNA sequence: TGTGCCAGCAGCTTTGGGGGTGGTGATCAGCCCCAGCATTTT. Full variable domain (missing parts from reference TRBV5-4 and TRBJ1-5): ETGVTQSPTHLIKTRGQQVTLRCSSQSGHNTVSWYQQALGQGPQFIFQYYREEENGRGNFPPRFSGLQFPNYSSELNVNALELDDSALYLCASSFGGGDQPQHFGDGTRLSIL.

At least ten counts were recorded for this clonotype. The gene calls are TRBV6-5 and TRBJ2-1; TRBD2 is a possible D gene (6 bases). The CDR3 is 15 residues long. V lost 5 bases and J 8 bases, leaving 19 bases between the germline ends. Germline V gene data show CDR1 as MNHEY and CDR2 as SVGAGI. The CDR3 DNA sequence: TGTGCCAGCAGTCCTCCGACACGGACTAATGATGAGCAGTTCTTC. It specifies CASSPPTRTNDEQFF.

In its sample, this clonotype was seen a few times. This chain joins TRBV6-6 and TRBJ2-1; 7 nucleotides line up with TRBD2. This CDR3 is built from 17 residues. Trimming removed 4 bases from V and 0 bases from J; junction bases left unmatched: 9. CDR1 is MNHNY and CDR2 is SVGAGI in the germline V gene (reference sequence). As DNA, the CDR3 is TGTGCCAGCAGTTCCCGCAGCGGGGAGAGCTCCTACAATGAGCAGTTCTTC. This codes for CASSSRSGESSYNEQFF.

The chain is built from TRBV4-1 and TRBJ2-5; the match to TRBD2 covers 13 bases. In germline, CDR1 is MGHRA, CDR2 YSYEKL. V shed 4 bases and J 0 bases; nucleotides not matched to a gene: 11. The CDR3 is 19 amino acids. CDR3 bases: TGCGCCAGCAGCCGGGGACGGGGACTAGCGGGGAGGTACCAAGAGACCCAGTACTTC. Protein: CASSRGRGLAGRYQETQYF.